This entry concerns a single T cell receptor beta chain. This CDR3 spans 12 amino acids. Trimming left V 7 bases short and J 1 base short, with 7 bases between. CDR1 is SNHLY, CDR2 FYNNEI, per germline. These data belong to a study of blood T cell repertoires in COVID-19. Study overall: Samples taken during acute and convalescent COVID-19 were collected in the United States, Italy and Spain. Sample material is recorded as cDNA or gDNA derived from T cells, B-cell-depleted T cells, or PBMCs.

In the study's own analysis: Reference gene primer amplification gave nucleated cell count estimates. Only in-frame clones appear in the TCRdb table, and some are missing; sequencing was by immunoSEQ multiplex PCR. The V and J calls and clone size come from that table; D and trimming were worked out from the DNA. The sample consists of about 270,000 clones, about 89% of them appearing once. The rearrangement uses TRBV2 and TRBJ1-1; D is ambiguous. The sequence was collected from a man aged 35-49 years with active or convalescent COVID-19. Input material: peripheral blood. This chain's CDR3 is CASIPENTEAFF. DNA for the CDR3: TGTGCCAGCATTCCAGAGAACACTGAAGCTTTCTTT.